Following are 30 T cell receptor beta chains from one sample sequenced in a study of preoperative IRX-2 immunotherapy in early breast cancer (dated by TCRdb to the late 2010s). Per the publication, the treatment or condition label means: preoperative locoregional IRX-2 cytokine immunotherapy. The library was prepared using the immunoSEQ multiplex PCR assay. In TCRdb, the immuneACCESS table is reduced to in-frame sequences with V and J assigned. These tables do not hold every clone; where another copy was compared, an unresolved V gene accounts for under half, and the others remain unexplained. The sample table holds about 98,000 clones, of which 86% were seen once. Around 2% of the sample goes to the ten largest clones. The sequencing here drew on tumor tissue, taken after IRX-2 immunotherapy. These receptors all stem from a human donor with breast cancer.

The chain has TRBV5-1 and TRBJ1-5; no clear D gene. From germline, CDR1 is SGHRS and CDR2 YFSETQ. Trimming removed 4 bases from V and 0 bases from J, with 8 bases in between. The CDR3 runs 14 residues. The CDR3 protein is CASSPDGSNQPQHF. CDR3 nucleotides: TGCGCCAGCAGCCCGGACGGTAGCAATCAGCCCCAGCATTTT.

The V and J genes are TRBV6-8 and TRBJ2-1; 7 nucleotides align to TRBD2. The CDR3 covers 22 residues. Trimming removed 6 bases from V and 8 bases from J; junction bases left unmatched: 34. Germline V gene lookup returns CDR1 MNHGY and CDR2 SAAAGT. Here the CDR3 reads CASSQLRGLALLLATPGDEQFF. The CDR3 DNA reads as TGTGCCAGCAGCCAGCTAAGGGGCCTAGCGCTTTTACTAGCGACGCCGGGTGATGAGCAGTTCTTC.

This clone was seen just once. V is TRBV6-8 and J is TRBJ1-4; TRBD1 aligns across 8 bases. This CDR3 contains 15 residues. CDR1 and CDR2 from the germline V gene are MNHGY and SAAAGT. Germline trimming cut 4 bases from V and 1 base from J; bases unmatched to any gene: 2. In DNA, the CDR3 is TGTGCCAGCAGTTCCACAGGGGGAACTAATGAAAAACTGTTTTTT. Protein product: CASSSTGGTNEKLFF.

The gene calls are TRBV18 and TRBJ1-5; D not certain. V was shortened by 5 bases and J by 0 bases, with 11 bases between the two germline ends. Germline CDR1 and CDR2: KGHSH and LQKENI. The CDR3 sequence is 15 residues long. The CDR3 spells CASSSRENSNQPQHF. The CDR3 coding sequence is TGTGCCAGCTCATCGCGGGAAAATAGCAATCAGCCCCAGCATTTT. The full variable domain, with the rest looked up from reference TRBV18 and TRBJ1-5, is NAGVMQNPRHLVRRRGQEARLRCSPMKGHSHVYWYRQLPEEGLKFMVYLQKENIIDESGMPKERFSAEFPKEGPSILRIQQVVRGDSAAYFCASSSRENSNQPQHFGDGTRLSIL.

The chain is built from TRBV14 and TRBJ1-6; TRBD1 matches 7 bases. V trimming: 3 bases; J trimming: 5 bases; junction bases outside the gene matches: 4. The germline V gene encodes CDR1 SGHDN and CDR2 FVKESK. This CDR3 spans 15 amino acids. The CDR3 sequence: CASSHGQVNNSPLHF. CDR3 bases: TGTGCCAGCAGCCACGGACAGGTGAATAATTCACCCCTCCACTTT.

The gene calls are TRBV28 and TRBJ2-3; 10 bases are a match to TRBD2. With V trimmed by 6 bases and J by 3 bases, 6 bases remained unmatched. Germline V gene lookup returns CDR1 MDHEN and CDR2 SYDVKM. The CDR3 has 15 residues. The CDR3: CASSDLAGETDTQYF. In DNA form, the CDR3 reads TGTGCCAGCAGCGATCTAGCGGGGGAGACAGATACGCAGTATTTT.

V is TRBV18 and J is TRBJ2-2; no firm D call. The length of the CDR3 is 13 residues. Germline values: CDR1 KGHSH, CDR2 LQKENI. The CDR3 DNA reads TGTGCAACCGGCCTTCAGAACACCGGGGAGCTGTTTTTT. As protein: CATGLQNTGELFF.

This chain uses TRBV28 with TRBJ2-7; TRBD2 agrees at 8 bases. The CDR3 extends over 14 amino acids. Germline V gives CDR1 MDHEN, CDR2 SYDVKM. V shed 3 bases, J shed 10 bases, and the junction held 11 bases outside the gene matches. CDR3 protein: CASSFPTGGPFQYF. The CDR3 DNA follows: TGTGCCAGCAGTTTTCCGACGGGAGGGCCGTTTCAGTACTTC.

V and J are TRBV18 and TRBJ2-7; 7 bases agree with TRBD1. The CDR3 spans 15 residues. The junction had 9 bases not matched to a gene; V was cut back by 3 bases and J by 4 bases. From germline, CDR1 is KGHSH and CDR2 LQKENI. The DNA for the CDR3 is TGTGCCAGCTCACCCCCGACAGGGAAAGGGTACGAGCAGTACTTC. Its translation is CASSPPTGKGYEQYF.

This clone was recorded once. The chain links TRBV30 to TRBJ2-2, with 8 bases identical to TRBD1. Per germline, CDR1 GTSNPN and CDR2 SVGIG (reference sequence). CDR3 length: 17 residues. Losses at the gene ends were 4 bases for V and 0 bases for J; bases not matched to a gene: 10. The CDR3 region has the DNA TGTGCCTGGACCGAAGCAGGGGGCCCTGCGAACACCGGGGAGCTGTTTTTT. Amino acid sequence: CAWTEAGGPANTGELFF.

This rearrangement joins TRBV30 to TRBJ1-2, with D tentatively TRBD1 (6 bases). There are 11 residues in the CDR3. CDR1 and CDR2 (germline): GTSNPN, SVGIG (reference sequence). The CDR3 region has the DNA TGTGCAAAGGGGAGGGGGAATGGCTACACCTTC. Amino acid sequence: CAKGRGNGYTF.

The V gene is TRBV5-1, the J gene TRBJ1-1; D gene unclear. The CDR3 runs 16 residues. V lost 4 bases to trimming and J lost 0 bases, with 16 bases between them. Germline V CDR1 and CDR2: SGHRS, YFSETQ. CDR3 sequence reads: CASSPYPGTMNTEAFF. CDR3 nucleotides: TGCGCCAGCAGCCCCTACCCGGGCACGATGAACACTGAAGCTTTCTTT.

This clone was counted many times. V gene TRBV18 combines with J gene TRBJ2-7; either TRBD1 or TRBD2 may supply D (6 bases each). The germline V and J ends were trimmed by 1 base and 3 bases, with 7 bases remaining between them. Germline values: CDR1 KGHSH, CDR2 LQKENI. The CDR3 runs to 13 residues. The CDR3 DNA reads as TGTGCCAGCTCACCACAGGGGGGCTACGAGCAGTACTTC. Translated, it gives CASSPQGGYEQYF. The entire variable domain, with the rest obtained from reference TRBV18 and TRBJ2-7, is as follows: NAGVMQNPRHLVRRRGQEARLRCSPMKGHSHVYWYRQLPEEGLKFMVYLQKENIIDESGMPKERFSAEFPKEGPSILRIQQVVRGDSAAYFCASSPQGGYEQYFGPGTRLTVT.

The chain couples TRBV4-1 to TRBJ1-3; TRBD1 might be the D (5 bases). Trimming took off 5 bases at V and 1 base at J, with 15 bases between the two ends. The CDR3 length is 16 residues. CDR1 is MGHRA and CDR2 is YSYEKL in the germline V gene. The DNA for the CDR3 is TGCGCCAGCAGCGAAAGGGACGGGGAGTCTGGAAACACCATATATTTT. It is translated as CASSERDGESGNTIYF.

This sequence joins TRBV6-8 and TRBJ1-5; tentatively, D is TRBD1 (5 bases). CDR3 size: 15 residues. Trimming pared 6 bases from V and 5 bases from J, leaving 17 bases between. CDR1 is MNHGY, CDR2 SAAAGT, per germline. The CDR3: CASSPAPGNDQPQHF. The CDR3 nucleotides are TGTGCCAGCAGCCCCGCCCCAGGGAACGATCAGCCCCAGCATTTT.

CDR3 sequence: CASSLAHWGTAPDTQYF. CDR3 nucleotide sequence: TGCGCCAGCAGCTTGGCTCATTGGGGGACAGCGCCCGATACGCAGTATTTT. This chain uses TRBV5-1 with TRBJ2-3; 7 nucleotides line up with TRBD1. The trim removed 0 bases at V and 6 bases at J, leaving 13 bases unmatched. Germline V gene data show CDR1 as SGHRS and CDR2 as YFSETQ. This CDR3 has 17 residues.

This clone has only a few counts. The chain uses TRBV7-5 and TRBJ2-5; the DNA was not used to check the table's D call, TRBD1. TRBV7-5 is shown as a pseudogene. The CDR3 has 15 amino acids. The CDR3 nucleotides are TGTGCCAGCAGCTTCGGGACACTGGGGGAAGAGACCCAGTACTTC. Residues: CASSFGTLGEETQYF.

The chain recombines TRBV15 with TRBJ2-5; 8 bases are a match to TRBD1. This CDR3 contains 15 residues. V lost 0 bases to trimming and J lost 5 bases; unmatched junction nucleotides: 5. Germline-derived CDR1 and CDR2 are LNHNV and YYDKDF (reference sequence). The chain's CDR3 is CATSRDRGRGETQYF. The CDR3 DNA sequence: TGTGCCACCAGCAGAGACAGGGGGCGCGGGGAGACCCAGTACTTC.

The chain employs TRBV5-1 and TRBJ1-4, with D maybe TRBD1 (6 bases). CDR3 size: 15 residues. CDR1 is SGHRS, CDR2 YFSETQ, per germline. V was shortened by 4 bases and J by 2 bases, with 12 bases between the two germline ends. DNA of the CDR3: TGCGCCAGCAGCCCAAGAGACAGGACTAATGAAAAACTGTTTTTT. It codes for CASSPRDRTNEKLFF.

J is TRBJ1-2 and V is TRBV14; D call uncertain. Trimming shortened V by 4 bases and J by 7 bases, and 13 bases separated the two germline ends. CDR3 length: 13 residues. CDR1 SGHDN and CDR2 FVKESK come from the germline V gene. This chain's CDR3 is CASSPLMVSGYTF. DNA for the CDR3: TGTGCCAGCAGCCCGTTGATGGTCTCTGGCTACACCTTC.

The chain recombines TRBV28 with TRBJ2-7, with TRBD1 matching over 7 bases. J was trimmed by 0 bases and V by 5 bases; bases with no gene match: 7. CDR3 size: 15 residues. CDR1 is MDHEN and CDR2 is SYDVKM in the germline V gene. The CDR3 region has the DNA TGTGCCAGCAGTCCCCAGGACAGGTCCTCCTACGAGCAGTACTTC. It encodes CASSPQDRSSYEQYF.

The chain joins TRBV12-5 to TRBJ2-3, with D maybe TRBD1 (6 bases). Germline values: CDR1 LGHNT, CDR2 FRNRAP. The CDR3 has 13 amino acids. DNA for the CDR3: TGTGCCAGTTCCCCCGGGACATGGGATACGCAGTATTTT. Translated: CASSPGTWDTQYF.

Remarks on this clone: An end of the junction differs from the germline gene, which may be a read error. This rearrangement joins TRBV11-3 to TRBJ2-7; TRBD2 might be the D (7 bases). CDR3 length: 15 residues. Germline CDR1 SGHNT, CDR2 YENEEA. Written as DNA, the CDR3 is TGTGCCAGCAGCGGGGGGCTAGCGGCCTCCAACGAGCAGTACTTC. Encoded protein: CASSGGLAASNEQYF.

This chain joins TRBV11-3 and TRBJ2-7; D perhaps matches TRBD1 (6 bases). The CDR3 runs 14 residues. The germline CDR1 and CDR2 sequences are SGHNT and YENEEA. Trimming shortened V by 1 base and J by 0 bases, and 7 bases separated the two germline ends. DNA for the CDR3: TGTGCCAGCAGCTTAGGACAGGCCTCCTACGAGCAGTACTTC. It yields the protein CASSLGQASYEQYF.

The chain links TRBV6-7 to TRBJ2-5; D is unclear. TRBV6-7 is an ORF, and what it does is uncertain. The CDR3 is 11 amino acids. V was clipped by 4 bases and J by 1 base, with 1 base between them. The CDR3 nucleotides read TGTGCCAGCAGTTTCCAAGAGACCCAGTACTTC. As protein: CASSFQETQYF.

The J gene is TRBJ2-1, the V gene TRBV18, with D maybe TRBD2 (5 bases). Deletions cut 6 bases from V and 0 bases from J, with 12 bases between. CDR3 size: 15 residues. Germline loops: CDR1 KGHSH, CDR2 LQKENI. CDR3 sequence reads: CASSLRGSSYNEQFF. The CDR3 region has the DNA TGTGCCAGCTCCCTACGTGGGAGCTCCTACAATGAGCAGTTCTTC.

The chain links TRBV19 to TRBJ1-3; TRBD1 is a possible D gene (5 bases). Trimming removed 5 bases from V and 0 bases from J, with 11 bases in between. Germline-derived CDR1 and CDR2 are LNHDA and SQIVND (reference sequence). CDR3 length: 15 residues. CDR3 amino acids: CASSRGAFSGNTIYF. The DNA for the CDR3 is TGTGCCAGTAGTCGGGGCGCGTTCTCTGGAAACACCATATATTTT.

The CDR3 loop reads CASSPPDPKIGLWGYTF. CDR3 bases: TGTGCCAGCTCACCACCGGACCCGAAAATTGGGCTTTGGGGCTACACCTTC. The genes are TRBV18 and TRBJ1-2; D is ambiguous. In germline, CDR1 is KGHSH, CDR2 LQKENI. The CDR3 runs 17 residues. V dropped 0 bases and J dropped 8 bases, with 22 bases sitting between them.

The CDR3 nucleotides are TGCGCCAGCAGTGACCCGATAGACTATGGCTACACCTTC. Translating it yields CASSDPIDYGYTF. The rearrangement joins TRBV10-2 to TRBJ1-2; D uncertain. The CDR3 runs to 13 residues. Per germline, CDR1 WSHSY and CDR2 SAAADI. With 3 bases removed from V and 3 bases from J, the gap between germline ends came to 8 bases.

The rearrangement joins TRBV19 to TRBJ2-1; D call uncertain. Per germline, CDR1 LNHDA and CDR2 SQIVND (reference sequence). This CDR3 comprises 11 residues. V was trimmed by 7 bases and J by 9 bases, leaving 10 bases between them. CDR3 sequence reads: CASMIGVEQFF. DNA of the CDR3: TGTGCCAGTATGATCGGCGTTGAGCAGTTCTTC.